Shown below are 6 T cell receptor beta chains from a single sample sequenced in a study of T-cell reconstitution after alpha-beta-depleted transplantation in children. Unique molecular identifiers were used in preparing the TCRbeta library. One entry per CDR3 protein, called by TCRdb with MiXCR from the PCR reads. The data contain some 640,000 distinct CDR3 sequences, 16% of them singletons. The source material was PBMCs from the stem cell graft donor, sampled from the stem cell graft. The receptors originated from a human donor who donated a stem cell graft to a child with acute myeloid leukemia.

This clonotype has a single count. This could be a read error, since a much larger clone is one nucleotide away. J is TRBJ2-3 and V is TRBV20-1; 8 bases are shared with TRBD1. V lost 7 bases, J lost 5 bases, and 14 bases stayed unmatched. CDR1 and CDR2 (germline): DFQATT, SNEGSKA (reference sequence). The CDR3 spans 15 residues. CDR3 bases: TGCAGTGATTCCAGGGGGCGCTTGGCGGGAGATACGCAGTATTTT. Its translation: CSDSRGRLAGDTQYF.

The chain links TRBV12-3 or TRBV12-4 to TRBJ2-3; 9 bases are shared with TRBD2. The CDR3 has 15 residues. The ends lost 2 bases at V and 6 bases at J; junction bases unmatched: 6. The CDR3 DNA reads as TGTGCCAGCAGTTTAAGGAGCGGGGGGTTGGATACGCAGTATTTT. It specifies CASSLRSGGLDTQYF.

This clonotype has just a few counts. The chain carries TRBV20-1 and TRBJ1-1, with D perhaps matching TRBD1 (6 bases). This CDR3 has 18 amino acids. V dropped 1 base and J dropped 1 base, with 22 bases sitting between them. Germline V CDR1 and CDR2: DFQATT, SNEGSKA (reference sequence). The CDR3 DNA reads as TGCAGTGCTAGAGCGGGGGCCCTACGGGGCAGGAGGAACACTGAAGCTTTCTTT. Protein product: CSARAGALRGRRNTEAFF.

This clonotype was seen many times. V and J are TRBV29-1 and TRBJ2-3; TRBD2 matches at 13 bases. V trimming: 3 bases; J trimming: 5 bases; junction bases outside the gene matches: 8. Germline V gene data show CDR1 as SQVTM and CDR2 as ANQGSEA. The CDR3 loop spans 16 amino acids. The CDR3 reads CSVDPDGLAGVDTQYF. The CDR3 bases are TGCAGCGTTGACCCGGATGGACTAGCGGGGGTAGATACGCAGTATTTT.

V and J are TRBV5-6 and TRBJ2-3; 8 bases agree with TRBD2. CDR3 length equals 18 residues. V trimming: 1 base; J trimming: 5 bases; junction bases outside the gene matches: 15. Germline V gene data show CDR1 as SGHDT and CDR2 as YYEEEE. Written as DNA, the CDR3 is TGTGCCAGCAGCTTGAGGGGCCCAATACGGGGGGGCGAAGATACGCAGTATTTT. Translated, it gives CASSLRGPIRGGEDTQYF.

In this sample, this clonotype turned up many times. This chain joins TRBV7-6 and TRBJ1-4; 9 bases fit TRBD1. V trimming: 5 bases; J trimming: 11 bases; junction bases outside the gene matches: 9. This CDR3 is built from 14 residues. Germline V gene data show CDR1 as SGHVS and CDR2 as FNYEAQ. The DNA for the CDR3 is TGTGCCAGCAGCCCCGGGACAGGGAGAGAGAAACTGTTTTTT. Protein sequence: CASSPGTGREKLFF.